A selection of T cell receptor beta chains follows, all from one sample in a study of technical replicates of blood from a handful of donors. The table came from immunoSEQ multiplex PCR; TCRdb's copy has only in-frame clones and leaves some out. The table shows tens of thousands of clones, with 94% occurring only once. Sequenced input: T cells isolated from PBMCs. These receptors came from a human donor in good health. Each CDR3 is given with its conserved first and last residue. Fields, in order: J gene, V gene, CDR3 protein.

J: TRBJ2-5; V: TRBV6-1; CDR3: CASFRTSGRSETQYF
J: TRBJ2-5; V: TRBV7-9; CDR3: CASSITSGGWYF
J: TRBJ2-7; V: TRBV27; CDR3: CLSGSSYEQYF
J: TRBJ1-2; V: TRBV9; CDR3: CASSSLEPYGYTF
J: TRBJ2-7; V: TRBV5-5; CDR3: CASSSDRLAGASSSYEQYF
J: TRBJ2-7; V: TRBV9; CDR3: CASSARQGSSSEQYF
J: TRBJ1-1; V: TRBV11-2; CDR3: CASSLEEKAFF
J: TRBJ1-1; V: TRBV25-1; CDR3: CASSGHKEAFF
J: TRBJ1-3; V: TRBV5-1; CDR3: CASSLQIGLSGDTIYF
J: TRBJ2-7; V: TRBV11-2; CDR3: CASSPLLEQYF
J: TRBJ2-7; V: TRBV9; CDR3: CASSSSSSGAYEQYF
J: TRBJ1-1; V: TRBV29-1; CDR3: CSVEETGETFMNTEAFF
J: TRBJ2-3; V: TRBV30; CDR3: CAWSTGADTQYF
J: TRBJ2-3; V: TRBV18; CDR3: CASSNSTSGGAPDTQYF
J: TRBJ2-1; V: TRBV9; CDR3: CASSVLSGRALNEQFF
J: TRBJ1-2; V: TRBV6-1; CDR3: CASSDTGVSGYTF
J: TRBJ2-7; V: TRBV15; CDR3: CATRMDSSYEQYF
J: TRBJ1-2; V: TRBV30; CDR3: CAWGTGVLYGYTF
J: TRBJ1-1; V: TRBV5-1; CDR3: CASSLKTGGSMNTEAFF
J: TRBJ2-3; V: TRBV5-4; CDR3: CASSYGQNIREDTQYF
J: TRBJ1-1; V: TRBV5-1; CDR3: CASSLIGRAEAFF
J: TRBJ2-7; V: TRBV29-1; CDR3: CSVDGQGGSYEQYF
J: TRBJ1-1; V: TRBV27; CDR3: CAIRQGLGTEAFF
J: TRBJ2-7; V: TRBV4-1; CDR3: CASSQESGEQYF
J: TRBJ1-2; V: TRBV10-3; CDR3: CAISEPKGVFNYGYTF
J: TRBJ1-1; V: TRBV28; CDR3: CASPGGSGALTEAFF
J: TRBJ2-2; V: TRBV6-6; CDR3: CASSTIAGADTGELFF
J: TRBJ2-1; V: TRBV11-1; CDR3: CASSLWGLAGAGNEQFF
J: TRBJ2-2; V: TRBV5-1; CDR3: CASSPSSISGAGELFF
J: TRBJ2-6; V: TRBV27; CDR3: CASSSRYYGANVLTF
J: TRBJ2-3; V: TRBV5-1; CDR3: CASSLGPSGRGPSGDTQYF
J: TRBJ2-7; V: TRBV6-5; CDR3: CAGRPLGGQAYEQYF
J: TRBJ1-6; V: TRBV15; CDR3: CATSRGPFGDSNSPLHF
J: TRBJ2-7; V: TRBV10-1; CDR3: CASGQGGSYEQYF
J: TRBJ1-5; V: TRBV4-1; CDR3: CASSRGGNQPQHF
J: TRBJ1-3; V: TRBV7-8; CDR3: CASSPRGPGNTIYF
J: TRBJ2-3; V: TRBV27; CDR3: CATQALSTTDTQYF
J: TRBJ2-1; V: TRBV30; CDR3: CAWSQRVAEQFF
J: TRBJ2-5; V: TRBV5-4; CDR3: CASSSPGQTQETQYF